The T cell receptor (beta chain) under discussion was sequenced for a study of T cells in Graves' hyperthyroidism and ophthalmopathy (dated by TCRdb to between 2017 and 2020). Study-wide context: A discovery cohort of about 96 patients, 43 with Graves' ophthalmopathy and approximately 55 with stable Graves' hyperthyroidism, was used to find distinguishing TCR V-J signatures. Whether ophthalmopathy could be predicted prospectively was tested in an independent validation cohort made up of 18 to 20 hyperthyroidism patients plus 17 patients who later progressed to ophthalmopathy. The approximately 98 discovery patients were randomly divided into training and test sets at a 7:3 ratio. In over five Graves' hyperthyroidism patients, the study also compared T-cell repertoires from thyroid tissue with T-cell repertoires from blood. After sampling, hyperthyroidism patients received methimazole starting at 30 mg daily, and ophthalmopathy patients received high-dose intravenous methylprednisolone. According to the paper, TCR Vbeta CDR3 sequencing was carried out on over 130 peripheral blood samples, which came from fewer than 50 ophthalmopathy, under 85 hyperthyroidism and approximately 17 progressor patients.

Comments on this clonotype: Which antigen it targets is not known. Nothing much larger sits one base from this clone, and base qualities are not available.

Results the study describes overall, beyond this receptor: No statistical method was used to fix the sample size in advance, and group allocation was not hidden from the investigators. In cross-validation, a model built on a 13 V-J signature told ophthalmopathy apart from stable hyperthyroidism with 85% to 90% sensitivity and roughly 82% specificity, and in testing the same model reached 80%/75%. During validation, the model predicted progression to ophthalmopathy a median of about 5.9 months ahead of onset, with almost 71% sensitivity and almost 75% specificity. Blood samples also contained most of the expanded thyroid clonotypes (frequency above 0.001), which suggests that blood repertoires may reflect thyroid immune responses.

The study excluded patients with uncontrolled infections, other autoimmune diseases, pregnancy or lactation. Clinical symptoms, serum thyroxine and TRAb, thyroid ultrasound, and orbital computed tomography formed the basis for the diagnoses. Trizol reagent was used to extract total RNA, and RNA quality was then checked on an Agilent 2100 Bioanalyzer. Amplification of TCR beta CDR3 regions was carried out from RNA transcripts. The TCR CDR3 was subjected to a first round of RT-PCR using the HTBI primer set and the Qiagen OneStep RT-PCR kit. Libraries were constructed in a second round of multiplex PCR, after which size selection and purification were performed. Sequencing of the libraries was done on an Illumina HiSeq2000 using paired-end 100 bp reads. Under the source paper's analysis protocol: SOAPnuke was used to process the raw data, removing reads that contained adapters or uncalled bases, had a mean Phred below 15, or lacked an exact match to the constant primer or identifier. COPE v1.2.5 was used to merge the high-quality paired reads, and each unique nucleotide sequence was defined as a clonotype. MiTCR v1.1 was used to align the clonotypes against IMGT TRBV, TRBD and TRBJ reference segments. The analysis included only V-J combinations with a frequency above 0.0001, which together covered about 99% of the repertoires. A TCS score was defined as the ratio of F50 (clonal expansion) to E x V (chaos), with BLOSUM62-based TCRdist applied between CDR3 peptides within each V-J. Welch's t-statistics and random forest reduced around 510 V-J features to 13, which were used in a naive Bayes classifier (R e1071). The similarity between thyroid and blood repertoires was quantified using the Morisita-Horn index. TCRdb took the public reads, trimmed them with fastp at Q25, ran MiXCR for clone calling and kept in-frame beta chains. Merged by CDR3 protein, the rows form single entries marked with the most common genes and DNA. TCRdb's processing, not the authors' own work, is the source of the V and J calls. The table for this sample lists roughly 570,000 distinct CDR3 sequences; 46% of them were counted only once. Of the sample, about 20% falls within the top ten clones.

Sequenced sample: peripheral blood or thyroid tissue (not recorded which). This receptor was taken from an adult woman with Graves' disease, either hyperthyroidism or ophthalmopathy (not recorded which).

In nucleotide form, the sequence is TGCAGTGCCTCCGACGGGGTAGTGGAGACCCAGTACTTC. Its product reads: CSASDGVVETQYF. This sequence uses TRBV20-1 and TRBJ2-5, with a weak D call of TRBD2 (5 bases match). Including the terminal cysteine and phenylalanine, the CDR3 comprises 13 residues. The sequence is cut down to CDR3 DNA, 39 bases in frame from base 1. Between the V and J ends, shortened by 6 bases and 5 bases respectively, the junction contains 16 bases. The germline V gene (reference sequence) provides CDR1 DFQATT and CDR2 SNEGSKA.